Following are 5 T cell receptor beta chains from one sample sequenced in a study of T cell responses to AZD1222 COVID-19 vaccine. The data were produced by immunoSEQ multiplex PCR, yet TCRdb's version contains in-frame clones alone and is incomplete. In the table there are roughly 110,000 clones, around 90% of which are singletons. The material was peripheral blood, obtained on day 0 of AZD1222 vaccination. These receptors all come from an adult in good health.

The sample holds one count of this clone. The V gene is TRBV5-4, the J gene TRBJ2-5; 9 bases align to TRBD1. The CDR3 runs 16 residues. Per the germline V gene, CDR1 is SGHNT and CDR2 is YYREEE (reference sequence). V dropped 4 bases and J dropped 2; count of bases not matched to a gene: 9. The CDR3 reads CASSSRVGTGQETQYF. CDR3 DNA sequence: TGTGCCAGCAGCAGTAGGGTAGGGACAGGGCAAGAGACCCAGTACTTC.

This clone occurred once. The rearrangement joins TRBV6-5 to TRBJ1-5, with 7 bases aligning to TRBD1. Losses at the gene ends were 6 bases for V and 4 bases for J; bases not matched to a gene: 9. Germline V gene sequence: CDR1 MNHEY, CDR2 SVGAGI. The CDR3 covers 15 residues. The CDR3 sequence: CASSRGTDFNQPQHF. The CDR3 DNA reads as TGTGCCAGCAGCAGAGGGACAGACTTTAATCAGCCCCAGCATTTT.

This clone was seen more than once but under ten times. This chain uses TRBV4-3 with TRBJ2-1; 10 positions agree with TRBD2. Germline loops: CDR1 LGHNA, CDR2 YSLEER. V trimming: 0 bases; J trimming: 6 bases; junction bases outside the gene matches: 8. This CDR3 comprises 17 residues. The CDR3 DNA follows: TGCGCCAGCAGCCAAGAGGGGGCTAGCGGGGGATCCAATGAGCAGTTCTTC. This gives the protein CASSQEGASGGSNEQFF.

The chain is built from TRBV7-8 and TRBJ2-2; 16 bases align to TRBD2. Germline-derived CDR1 and CDR2 are SGHVS and FQNEAQ. CDR3 size: 23 residues. With 5 bases clipped from V and 4 bases from J, the junction kept 22 bases outside the gene matches. Written as DNA, the CDR3 is TGTGCCAGCAGCCCTTTCCTCCCTTTCCCGGGACTAGCGGGGGGGCCGACCACCGGGGAGCTGTTTTTT. Translated: CASSPFLPFPGLAGGPTTGELFF.

V usage is TRBV7-9 and J usage is TRBJ2-7, with D possibly TRBD2 on 5 matching bases. V was shortened by 5 bases and J by 3 bases, with 26 bases between the two germline ends. The germline V gene has CDR1 SEHNR and CDR2 FQNEAQ (reference sequence). CDR3 length: 18 residues. The CDR3 spells CASSSPLARVVDYYEQYF. CDR3 DNA sequence: TGTGCCAGCAGCAGCCCCTTGGCCCGGGTAGTCGACTACTACGAGCAGTACTTC. The variable domain in full, completed from reference TRBV7-9 and TRBJ2-7, reads DTGVSQNPRHKITKRGQNVTFRCDPISEHNRLYWYRQTLGQGPEFLTYFQNEAQLEKSRLLSDRFSAERPKGSFSTLEIQRTEQGDSAMYLCASSSPLARVVDYYEQYFGPGTRLTVT.